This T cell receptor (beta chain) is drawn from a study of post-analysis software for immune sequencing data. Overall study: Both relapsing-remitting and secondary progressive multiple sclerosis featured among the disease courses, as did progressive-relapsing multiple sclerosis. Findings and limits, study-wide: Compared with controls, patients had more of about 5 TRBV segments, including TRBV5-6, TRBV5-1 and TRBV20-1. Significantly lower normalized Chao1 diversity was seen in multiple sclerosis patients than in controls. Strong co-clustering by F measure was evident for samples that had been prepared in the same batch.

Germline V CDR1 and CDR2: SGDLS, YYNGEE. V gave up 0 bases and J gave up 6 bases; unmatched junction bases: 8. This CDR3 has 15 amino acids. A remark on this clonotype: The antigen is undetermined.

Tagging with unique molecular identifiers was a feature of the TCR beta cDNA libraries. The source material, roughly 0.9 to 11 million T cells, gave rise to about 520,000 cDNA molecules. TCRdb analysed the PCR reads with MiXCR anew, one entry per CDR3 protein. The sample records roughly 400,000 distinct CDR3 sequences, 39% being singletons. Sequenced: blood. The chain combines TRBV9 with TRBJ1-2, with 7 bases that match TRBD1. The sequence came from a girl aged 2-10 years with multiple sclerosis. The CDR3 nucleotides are TGTGCCAGCAGCGTAGAAACAGGGGCCCTTAATGGCTACACCTTC. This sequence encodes CASSVETGALNGYTF.